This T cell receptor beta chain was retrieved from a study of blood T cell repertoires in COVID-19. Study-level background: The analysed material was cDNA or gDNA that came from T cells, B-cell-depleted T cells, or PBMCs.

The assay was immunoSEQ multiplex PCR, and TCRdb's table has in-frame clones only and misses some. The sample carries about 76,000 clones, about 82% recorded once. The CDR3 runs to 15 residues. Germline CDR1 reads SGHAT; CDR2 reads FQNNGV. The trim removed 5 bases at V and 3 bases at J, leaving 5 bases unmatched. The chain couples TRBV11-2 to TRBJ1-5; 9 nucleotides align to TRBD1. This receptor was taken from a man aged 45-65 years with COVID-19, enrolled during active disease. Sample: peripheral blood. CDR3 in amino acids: CASSRDRVVNQPQHF. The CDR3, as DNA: TGTGCCAGCAGCCGGGACAGGGTGGTCAATCAGCCCCAGCATTTT.